The 10 T cell receptor beta chains listed next were all sequenced from one sample in a study of T cell repertoires in aging, cancer and after chemotherapy. Multiplex touch-down PCR with TRB-A/B primers amplified rearranged V-D-J TRB sequences. Via MiXCR, TCRdb re-called the multiplex PCR reads, giving one row per CDR3 protein. The sample holds under 6,500 distinct CDR3 sequences, approximately 37% seen once. TCR beta rearrangements were amplified from peripheral blood genomic DNA. The sequenced sample consisted of blood. These receptors were taken from a human donor in good health.

This clonotype was seen a handful of times. The chain has TRBV10-3 and TRBJ2-5; weak D call: TRBD1 (5 bases). The germline CDR1 and CDR2 sequences are ENHRY and SYGVKD. Trimming took 3 bases from V and 2 from J, leaving 10 bases between them. This CDR3 spans 14 amino acids. DNA for the CDR3: TGTGCCATCAGTGACAGGGTCAGGCAAGAGACCCAGTACTTC. Its protein is CAISDRVRQETQYF.

The V and J genes are TRBV19 and TRBJ2-1; D uncertain. The germline V and J ends were trimmed by 3 bases and 1 base, with 10 bases remaining between them. This CDR3 spans 15 amino acids. The germline V gene has CDR1 LNHDA and CDR2 SQIVND (reference sequence). CDR3: CASSIRMVSYNEQFF. The CDR3 coding sequence is TGTGCCAGTAGTATTCGAATGGTATCCTACAATGAGCAGTTCTTC.

This rearrangement joins TRBV12-3 or TRBV12-4 to TRBJ1-1; no clear D. Between the trimmed V and J ends, which lost 7 bases and 3 bases, there was a span of 15 bases. The CDR3 loop spans 14 amino acids. The CDR3 bases are TGTGCCAGCAAGGCGGTGTTGTTGGACACTGAAGCTTTCTTT. Its protein product is CASKAVLLDTEAFF.

This clonotype was observed a handful of times. The chain combines TRBV18 with TRBJ2-5, with 7 bases matching TRBD1. Germline V CDR1 and CDR2: KGHSH, LQKENI. The CDR3 spans 14 residues. V gave up 6 bases and J gave up 3 bases; unmatched junction bases: 7. This CDR3 reads CASSGNRGKETQYF. The CDR3 region has the DNA TGTGCCAGCTCCGGTAACAGGGGTAAAGAGACCCAGTACTTC.

This clonotype turned up a few times. This sequence joins TRBV6-5 and TRBJ2-1, with D perhaps assigned TRBD1 or TRBD2 (6 bases each). Trimming pared 1 base from V and 8 bases from J, leaving 15 bases between. Germline CDR1 is MNHEY and CDR2 is SVGAGI. The CDR3 sequence is 15 residues long. This chain's CDR3 is CASSYWVGGRDEQFF. The CDR3 DNA follows: TGTGCCAGCAGTTACTGGGTTGGGGGGCGCGATGAGCAGTTCTTC.

The chain has TRBV10-3 and TRBJ1-2; 12 nucleotides line up with TRBD1. V was clipped by 3 bases and J by 4 bases; unmatched bases: 3. The CDR3 spans 15 residues. Germline-derived CDR1 and CDR2 are ENHRY and SYGVKD. The CDR3 sequence: CAISDGTGGSYGYTF. In DNA form, the CDR3 reads TGTGCCATCAGTGACGGGACAGGGGGCAGCTATGGCTACACCTTC.

J is TRBJ2-7 and V is TRBV13; weak D call: TRBD1 (6 bases). Trimming took 7 bases from V and 3 from J, leaving 19 bases between them. Germline V gives CDR1 PRHDT, CDR2 FYEKMQ (reference sequence). This CDR3 has 15 amino acids. DNA for the CDR3: TGTGCCAGCACTTCGGGGCAGGGGAGTCGCTACGAGCAGTACTTC. Residues: CASTSGQGSRYEQYF.

This clonotype has only a few counts. The chain has TRBV6-5 and TRBJ2-7; TRBD2 matches 9 bases. This CDR3 comprises 15 residues. Trimming cost V 0 bases and J 2 bases; bases outside gene matches: 2. Germline V lookup: CDR1 MNHEY, CDR2 SVGAGI. The CDR3 loop is CASSYSAGGPYEQYF. The CDR3 DNA reads as TGTGCCAGCAGTTACTCGGCGGGGGGGCCCTACGAGCAGTACTTC.

A remark on this clonotype: One junction end does not reproduce the germline sequence, and a read error may be involved. The chain combines TRBV6-6 with TRBJ2-7; 9 nucleotides match TRBD1. The CDR3 covers 15 residues. Germline values: CDR1 MNHNY, CDR2 SVGAGI (reference sequence). CDR3 sequence reads: CAISGRQGDPYEQYF. The CDR3 DNA follows: TGTGCCATCAGTGGTCGACAGGGGGATCCCTACGAGCAGTACTTC.

This clonotype has a handful of counts. The V call is TRBV4-3, the J call TRBJ2-2; possibly TRBD1 for D (5 bases). This CDR3 region has 15 residues. Looked up from germline, CDR1 is LGHNA and CDR2 is YSLEER. Trimming stripped 0 bases from V and 5 bases from J, with 10 bases between. CDR3 nucleotide sequence: TGCGCCAGCAGCCAAGATACAGGTCCTACCGGGGAGCTGTTTTTT. It translates to CASSQDTGPTGELFF.